These 21 T cell receptor beta chains came from one sample sequenced in a study of CD8+CD57+ T cells in acquired aplastic anemia. The TCR beta profiling, which covered VDJ combination and CDR3 sequence, was carried out using genomic DNA as the template. TCRdb called the reads again in MiXCR, with one record for every CDR3 protein. The data contain 150,000 to 200,000 distinct CDR3 sequences, about 47% of them singletons. The material sequenced was sorted CD4+, CD8+, or CD8+CD57+ T cells (not recorded which) from PBMCs. The receptors here all came from a human donor in good health.

The chain combines TRBV5-8 with TRBJ2-7, with TRBD1 matching over 9 bases. Looked up from germline, CDR1 is SGHTS and CDR2 is YDEGEE. The CDR3 extends over 16 amino acids. Germline trimming cut 4 bases from V and 3 bases from J; bases unmatched to any gene: 11. The CDR3 region is CASSTANRGRFYEQYF. DNA of the CDR3: TGTGCCAGCAGCACCGCTAACAGGGGGCGATTCTACGAGCAGTACTTC.

As concerns this clonotype: One end of the junction fails to match germline, which may point to a read error. The rearrangement joins TRBV24-1 to TRBJ2-1; 9 positions match TRBD2. Germline V gives CDR1 KGHDR, CDR2 SFDVKD. CDR3 length equals 17 residues. The CDR3 loop reads CATGDTLAGKRDNEQFF. DNA of the CDR3: TGTGCCACCGGTGACACCCTAGCGGGAAAACGAGACAATGAGCAGTTCTTC.

The rearrangement joins TRBV10-3 to TRBJ2-7; perhaps TRBD1 as D (6 bases). The germline V gene encodes CDR1 ENHRY and CDR2 SYGVKD. Trimming took 5 bases from V and 5 from J, leaving 7 bases between them. This CDR3 contains 11 residues. This chain's CDR3 is CAISQGHEQYF. In nucleotides, the CDR3 is TGTGCCATCAGTCAGGGGCACGAGCAGTACTTC.

This clonotype came up a few times. This chain joins TRBV30 and TRBJ2-7, with 10 bases identical to TRBD1. V lost 0 bases and J lost 4; bases outside the gene matches: 6. This CDR3 contains 15 residues. CDR1 and CDR2 from the germline V gene are GTSNPN and SVGIG (reference sequence). CDR3 sequence reads: CAWSVSPGQGYEQYF. CDR3 DNA sequence: TGTGCCTGGAGTGTCTCGCCGGGACAGGGGTACGAGCAGTACTTC.

In this sample, this clonotype turned up many times. The chain combines TRBV7-9 with TRBJ1-1, with a weak D call TRBD1 (5 bases). The CDR3 runs 15 residues. Germline CDR1 SEHNR, CDR2 FQNEAQ (reference sequence). The germline V and J ends were trimmed by 4 bases and 1 base, with 13 bases remaining between them. The CDR3 DNA is TGTGCCAGCAGCTCAAGGGGTAGGGGGAACACTGAAGCTTTCTTT. Translating it yields CASSSRGRGNTEAFF.

This clonotype was seen many times. The chain is built from TRBV27 and TRBJ2-6; tentatively, D is TRBD1 or TRBD2 (5 bases each). V dropped 5 bases and J dropped 4 bases, with 21 bases sitting between them. The CDR3 is 18 amino acids. Germline assignment: CDR1 MNHEY and CDR2 SMNVEV (reference sequence). The CDR3 reads CASSLRGRPTRGANVLTF. As DNA, the CDR3 is TGTGCCAGCAGTCTACGGGGACGACCTACCCGAGGGGCCAACGTCCTGACTTTC.

This chain links TRBV29-1 with TRBJ1-5; 10 positions match TRBD1. This CDR3 region has 15 residues. In germline, CDR1 is SQVTM, CDR2 ANQGSEA. Trimming at V came to 5 bases and at J to 2 bases, leaving 6 bases not matched to a gene. The CDR3: CSVRTGGGGNQPQHF. DNA of the CDR3: TGCAGCGTTAGGACAGGGGGTGGGGGCAATCAGCCCCAGCATTTT.

At least ten counts were recorded for this clonotype. This chain links TRBV7-9 with TRBJ1-2; possibly TRBD1 for D (6 bases). Trimming removed 5 bases at V and 8 bases at J, with 18 bases between. This CDR3 is 14 amino acids long. The germline V gene encodes CDR1 SEHNR and CDR2 FQNEAQ (reference sequence). In DNA, the CDR3 is TGTGCCAGCAGCCGGTTGGGGGCAGGCGGGGGCTACACCTTC. Its protein product is CASSRLGAGGGYTF.

As regards this clonotype: A much larger clone sits a single nucleotide away, making a read error possible. The chain carries TRBV11-3 and TRBJ1-2; no reliable D call. CDR3 size: 13 residues. The germline V gene has CDR1 SGHNT and CDR2 YENEEA. The DNA of the CDR3 is TGTGCCAGCACTCCCGCGAAGCCAGGAGGCTGCACCTTC. The encoded protein is CASTPAKPGGCTF.

Many counts were recorded for this clonotype. The chain carries TRBV19 and TRBJ2-7; TRBD1 is a possible D gene (7 bases). Trimming removed 3 bases from V and 2 bases from J, with 11 bases in between. The germline gives CDR1 LNHDA, CDR2 SQIVND (reference sequence). This CDR3 region has 14 residues. For the CDR3, the DNA is TGTGCCAGTAGTATTCAGGGGGGTCCCTACGAGCAGTACTTC. Translated: CASSIQGGPYEQYF.

The J gene is TRBJ2-3, the V gene TRBV4-2, with TRBD2 matching 12 bases. The germline V gene has CDR1 LGHNA and CDR2 YNFKEQ. After removal of 0 bases from V and 4 bases from J, the junction contained 11 bases not matched to a gene. The CDR3 consists of 19 residues. The CDR3 here is CASSQEGASGRGGADTQYF. In DNA form, the CDR3 reads TGTGCCAGCAGCCAAGAGGGGGCTAGCGGGAGGGGTGGGGCAGATACGCAGTATTTT.

This clonotype occurred many times. V is TRBV6-1 and J is TRBJ1-5; maybe TRBD1 (5 bases). CDR1 is MNHNS and CDR2 is SASEGT in the germline V gene. V was clipped by 4 bases and J by 7 bases, with 11 bases between them. The CDR3 totals 13 residues. The CDR3 loop reads CASSAYGGQPQHF. In DNA, the CDR3 is TGTGCCAGCAGTGCCTATGGGGGACAGCCCCAGCATTTT.

The chain links TRBV19 to TRBJ2-1; D uncertain. The CDR3 runs to 11 residues. Trimming shortened V by 9 bases and J by 8 bases, and 11 bases separated the two germline ends. Germline V lookup: CDR1 LNHDA, CDR2 SQIVND (reference sequence). The DNA of the CDR3 is TGTGCCAGCAGTTATAGGTATGAGCAGTTCTTC. Translating it yields CASSYRYEQFF.

CDR3 amino acids: CASSFGQGGVSSPLHF. The CDR3 DNA reads as TGTGCCAGCAGCTTTGGACAGGGTGGAGTTAGTTCACCCCTCCACTTT. J is TRBJ1-6 and V is TRBV5-4; 8 positions match TRBD1. CDR1 and CDR2 (germline): SGHNT, YYREEE (reference sequence). This CDR3 region has 16 residues. Unmatched junction bases numbered 10, after V lost 2 bases and J lost 9 bases.

This clonotype was seen at least ten times. The rearrangement joins TRBV11-2 to TRBJ2-5; D not certain. The V end lost 5 bases, the J end lost 2 bases, and 0 bases lay between the germline ends. Germline V gene lookup returns CDR1 SGHAT and CDR2 FQNNGV. The CDR3 length is 10 residues. CDR3 residues: CASSQETQYF. The CDR3 DNA follows: TGTGCCAGCAGCCAAGAGACCCAGTACTTC.

This clonotype was detected many times. The chain links TRBV12-3 or TRBV12-4 to TRBJ2-5; 8 nucleotides agree with TRBD1. The length of the CDR3 is 18 residues. V trimming: 3 bases; J trimming: 5 bases; junction bases outside the gene matches: 17. The CDR3 here is CASSFHPGGGTGDETQYF. CDR3 nucleotides: TGTGCCAGCAGTTTCCACCCAGGGGGCGGGACAGGTGATGAGACCCAGTACTTC.

The chain employs TRBV20-1 and TRBJ2-1, with a possible D match to TRBD1 (6 bases). The germline V and J ends were trimmed by 6 bases and 7 bases, with 25 bases remaining between them. Germline V lookup: CDR1 DFQATT, CDR2 SNEGSKA (reference sequence). The CDR3 contains 16 residues. The CDR3 loop is CSASGDGTPMGNEQFF. In nucleotides, the CDR3 is TGCAGTGCATCAGGGGACGGGACCCCAATGGGGAATGAGCAGTTCTTC.

This clonotype was observed at least ten times. CDR3 nucleotide sequence: TGCAGTGCTAGAGATGTTGGCAGGAGGGGTGAAAAACTGTTTTTT. Translated, it gives CSARDVGRRGEKLFF. This rearrangement joins TRBV20-1 to TRBJ1-4, with D maybe TRBD1 (5 bases). The germline V and J ends were trimmed by 0 bases and 7 bases, with 15 bases remaining between them. The CDR3 extends over 15 amino acids. CDR1 and CDR2 from the germline V gene are DFQATT and SNEGSKA (reference sequence).

This clonotype was seen repeatedly, ten times or more. The V and J genes are TRBV2 and TRBJ1-1; 8 bases line up with TRBD1. The V gene end was trimmed by 5 bases and the J gene end by 5 bases; junction bases not matched to a gene: 10. Germline CDR1 reads SNHLY; CDR2 reads FYNNEI. This CDR3 has 15 residues. This chain's CDR3 is CASSPTGTGGTEAFF. The CDR3 bases are TGTGCCAGCAGTCCTACCGGGACAGGCGGGACTGAAGCTTTCTTT.

Ten or more counts support this clonotype. The V gene is TRBV5-1, the J gene TRBJ2-5, with D perhaps TRBD1 or TRBD2 (6 bases each). V lost 0 bases and J 4 bases, leaving 16 bases between the germline ends. The CDR3 is 16 residues long. CDR1 is SGHRS and CDR2 is YFSETQ in the germline V gene. In nucleotides, the CDR3 is TGCGCCAGCAGCTTGGCTTCGGCCTCGGGGGCAGAGACCCAGTACTTC. It encodes CASSLASASGAETQYF.

This clonotype appeared many times. V gene TRBV10-1 combines with J gene TRBJ1-2; 8 positions match TRBD1. Germline loops: CDR1 WNHNN, CDR2 SYGVQD (reference sequence). The trim removed 7 bases at V and 4 bases at J, leaving 8 bases unmatched. The CDR3 is 14 residues long. CDR3 bases: TGCGCCAGCAATAATAACAGGGGGAGCTATGGCTACACCTTC. It yields the protein CASNNNRGSYGYTF.